This entry features one TCR beta chain sequence. This clone was observed a handful of times. Its antigen is still unknown. No base quality values were provided; no much bigger clone lies one nucleotide off. In total, 630 or so healthy bone marrow donors made up the cohort. At the time of sampling, all cohort members were nominally healthy, though unrecorded immune exposures were likely present. The donor tested CMV seronegative and was one of the 352 seronegative cohort members. A peripheral blood sample was provided by each donor, and peripheral blood mononuclear cells were used for TCR beta sequencing. Genomic DNA extraction from the blood cell samples was performed with the Qiagen DNeasy Blood Extraction Kit. The source of the sample is a study of cytomegalovirus exposure and HLA in healthy donors (dated by TCRdb to 2016 to 2017). Regarding the research as a whole: According to an earlier analysis of around 600 of the donors, about 190 million T cells yielded 90 million to 140 million unique TCR beta sequences and more than 250 Gb of sequence data. An early release covering some 640 HLA-typed donors comprised roughly 300 gigabases of sequencing data and 85 million to 100 million unique TCR sequences. Of the 300 to 450 genotyped donors, less than 90% were placed in the genetic ancestry cluster associated with self-reported Caucasian donors. The study aimed to test whether signatures of past pathogen exposure could be identified by cataloging public T cell receptors. The study profiled the T cell repertoires of approximately 700 subjects by immunosequencing and related them to cytomegalovirus serostatus. A separate validation cohort of approximately 120 different subjects was used in addition to the approximately 670-subject first cohort. The study combined high-throughput TCR immunosequencing, statistical association of individual TCRs with disease status, and machine learning to predict cytomegalovirus infection status. A later analysis re-examined previously published TCR beta repertoires from roughly 650 donors and added high-resolution HLA genotyping to investigate patterns of TCR occurrence. Rather than using new phenotypic data, the later analysis identified candidate immune exposures from TCR beta sequences and from how often those sequences occurred across donors. An earlier analysis of 587 of the donors used high-throughput TCR beta sequencing to judge whether each TCR beta V gene segment behaved as functional or pseudogenic. Donor age, sex, ethnicity and CMV serostatus were compiled alongside the repertoire data. In a later genetic analysis, genome-wide SNP genotypes for about three fifths of the roughly 670 donors were used, and that subset was treated as a discovery cohort. Every repertoire in the discovery cohort had been generated on one and the same sequencing platform. Class I and class II HLA loci were covered by the typing at four-digit resolution. Typing coverage varied by locus: about 620-640 donors for A, B, C, DRB1 and DQB1; 522 for DQA1; approximately 610 for DPA1; approximately 450 for DPB1. Because of strong linkage in the cohort, five DR-DQ haplotypes were treated as single units for association and clustering. Across 300 to 400 genotyped donors of the cohort, an average of roughly 250,000 unique TCR beta nucleotide sequences per donor were sequenced, and roughly 20% of those sequences were non-productive. What the research found in general, with its limitations: The authors suggested that the approach could potentially be extended to other disease states and immunological phenotypes. Assigning TCR associations to individual alleles was difficult when HLA alleles, especially DR and DQ, strongly co-occurred. In the study, about 150 TCR beta chains were listed as associated with cytomegalovirus. This cohort had only TCR beta chains sequenced, and the lack of alpha or paired-chain data limited which features could be detected. Specific HLA alleles were associated with 15,000 to 20,000 TCR beta sequences at a false discovery rate of 0.05 in a later analysis. Presence/absence analyses assumed roughly uniform sequencing depth across donors, an assumption that may not hold. The sequencing pipeline was judged likely to have produced a cluster of highly shared sequence variants as a technical artifact. According to a later analysis, parvovirus B19, influenza, CMV and Epstein-Barr virus appeared linked to several top co-occurrence clusters. The only immune exposure information available for the cohort was CMV serostatus. Because HLA typing was missing for some donors at each locus, association tests included only the typed subset. V-gene and J-gene trimming of TCR beta chains was associated with a missense DCLRE1C variant in a later genetic analysis, and the association was replicated in an independent cohort. Because counts were too low, some 17 rarely observed V segments, including chromosome 9 orphons, were excluded from the earlier analysis of 587 of the donors. A later analysis found that HLA-associated TCR beta chains were more clonally expanded and had lower generation probabilities than equally common non-associated chains. An earlier analysis of approximately 590 of the donors showed that most TCR beta V segments appeared in productive rearrangements either about 87% or about 30% of the time, which broadly matched IMGT annotations. In vitro tests confirmed that a few of the cytomegalovirus-associated TCR beta chains recognize cytomegalovirus antigens. Most TCR sequences were seen in very few donors, while some public TCRs were found in many individuals. A further reported finding was that TCR beta sequences accurately predicted the HLA-A and HLA-B alleles for most subjects in the first cohort. Correlated functional status among segregating V segments might reflect linkage disequilibrium, but an unknown experimental factor could not be ruled out. Cytomegalovirus status was reported to be diagnosed by the classifier with high specificity and sensitivity in both the original and validation cohorts. According to a later analysis, most CMV-associated TCR beta chains appeared to be HLA-restricted, and the HLA associations seemed to be driven largely by CMV exposure. According to a later analysis, TCR association rates differed among HLA loci, with DRB1 alleles showing the most associated TCRs and HLA-C alleles showing the fewest. Some IMGT-functional V segments, including TRBV6-2 and TRBV6-3, could not be distinguished by the 87-base-pair reads and were therefore excluded. Compared with the approximately 670-donor mean, donors in an Asian-associated ancestry cluster had fewer N-insertions in productive TCRs, according to a later genetic analysis.

The germline V gene (reference sequence) provides CDR1 LNHDA and CDR2 SQIVND. Its CDR3 holds 17 amino acids, cysteine through phenylalanine. Only the CDR3 DNA stays, 51 bases, in frame from base 1. Trimmed from V: 6 bases; trimmed from J: 1 base; junction bases lacking a gene match: 12. The method behind the library was the immunoSEQ multiplex PCR assay. For the multiplex PCR, a mixture combining 60 forward primers for TCR Vbeta segments and 13 reverse primers for TCR Jbeta segments was used. A multiplex PCR assay on genomic DNA amplified the CDR3 region of rearranged TCR beta genes. The Illumina HiSeq System was used to sequence the amplified TCR beta libraries as 87-base-pair reads. Under the source paper's analysis protocol: A later analysis tallied 70 million to 100 million unique TCR beta chains across the 666 repertoires, and about 10 million of those chains were shared by two or more donors. A nearest-neighbor algorithm error-corrected the raw reads and collapsed the reads into unique sequences, merging closely related sequences to remove PCR and sequencing errors. CDR3 sequences were aligned to IMGT reference sequences to assign V, D and J gene segments. For a sequence to be retained, at least a six-nucleotide match to both a V gene segment and a J gene segment was required. Rearrangements were classified as productive when the CDR3 lacked stop codons and remained in frame with V and J, and all other rearrangements were classified as non-productive. CDR3 was defined by IMGT convention, running from the second conserved V-encoded cysteine to the conserved J-encoded phenylalanine. The earlier analysis of approximately 500 of the donors excluded sequences that lacked an unambiguous match to a single V gene segment. An earlier analysis of several hundred of the donors called V segments functional above 56.7% productive rearrangements and segregating when the between-donor standard deviation exceeded 5%. To diagnose cytomegalovirus status from the catalog of TCR beta chain sequences, a statistical classification framework was built. A later analysis assigned V and J genes by comparing TCR nucleotide sequences with IMGT/GENE-DB human TR gene sequences. The TCRdist pipeline was used in a later analysis to assign CDR3 sequences and most-parsimonious VDJ recombination scenarios. A later analysis defined each TCR beta chain by its CDR3 amino acid sequence plus V-gene family, and excluded reads lacking a unique V-gene family. In a later analysis, several hundred highly shared, low-generation-probability nucleotide sequences were removed to address suspected cross-contamination and a sequencing artifact. In a later analysis, a clonal expansion index for each public chain was calculated from normalized within-repertoire ranks of inferred template counts. Generation probabilities in a later analysis came from a VDJ recombination model fitted to out-of-frame rearrangements, and those results were checked against IGoR. Hypergeometric tests were used in a later analysis to score TCR-TCR, TCR-HLA and TCR-CMV co-occurrence, with a repertoire-size bias correction applied to the TCR pairs. False discovery rates were estimated in a later analysis by permuting HLA or CMV assignments 20 times. In a later analysis, co-occurring TCRs were grouped using DBSCAN, with TCRdist sequence similarity added in when clustering inside HLA-allele-positive subsets. For co-occurrence clustering, repertoires with fewer than 30,000 or more than 120,000 public chains were excluded, along with roughly 5 repertoires with anomalous nucleotide sharing. TCRdb stores this immuneACCESS table with in-frame sequences only. Part of the clones is absent; in the studies checked, under half of the shortfall reflects unresolved V genes, and no reason is known for the rest. V and J calls and clone size are as listed in that table; D and trimming were resolved from the DNA. For this sample there are more than 200,000 clones; roughly 83% appear just once. The ten largest clones take up around 1.5% of the sample.

The sequenced sample consisted of PBMCs. Recombination joined TRBV19 with TRBJ1-5, and TRBD1 aligns with 7 junction nucleotides. The TCR comes from a girl aged 5 to 17 in good health and CMV-seronegative. The DNA reads as follows: TGTGCCAGTAGCGATGACAGGGCCCGTAGGAGCAATCAGCCCCAGCATTTT. Translated, it reads CASSDDRARRSNQPQHF.